These 5 T cell receptor beta chains were sequenced from one sample in a study of T cells in localized non-small cell lung cancer. Profiled with immunoSEQ multiplex PCR; TCRdb holds only in-frame clones, not every one. The sample carries some 50,000 clones, roughly 79% recorded once. The sample in question was peripheral blood mononuclear cells, obtained before any cancer treatment. The receptors derive from a man aged 40 to 70 with stage III lung adenocarcinoma.

The CDR3 sequence is CASSLTAGGLVSSTDTQYF. The CDR3 DNA is TGTGCCAGCAGCTTAACGGCGGGGGGGCTTGTCTCTAGCACAGATACGCAGTATTTT. The chain joins TRBV7-8 to TRBJ2-3, with TRBD2 matching 9 bases. Germline V lookup: CDR1 SGHVS, CDR2 FQNEAQ. The V gene end was trimmed by 2 bases and the J gene end by 0 bases; junction bases not matched to a gene: 12. The CDR3 loop spans 19 amino acids.

The chain links TRBV27 to TRBJ2-3; 9 nucleotides line up with TRBD2. Per the germline V gene, CDR1 is MNHEY and CDR2 is SMNVEV (reference sequence). Germline trimming cut 1 base from V and 5 bases from J; bases unmatched to any gene: 10. The CDR3 runs to 17 residues. CDR3 nucleotides: TGTGCCAGCAGTTTATATCGCGGGGGGGCCTTCGGAGATACGCAGTATTTT. It yields the protein CASSLYRGGAFGDTQYF.

This clone was found a few times. The CDR3 loop is CASSLRTGTSNEQFF. CDR3 coding DNA: TGTGCCAGCAGCTTGCGAACAGGGACGAGTAATGAGCAGTTCTTC. The chain joins TRBV5-4 to TRBJ2-1; a weak D match, TRBD1 (6 bases). Germline V CDR1 and CDR2: SGHNT, YYREEE (reference sequence). The length of the CDR3 is 15 residues. The ends were cut back, 1 base at V and 7 bases at J, with 15 bases in the middle.

The rearrangement joins TRBV5-6 to TRBJ1-2; 7 bases map to TRBD1. Germline V lookup: CDR1 SGHDT, CDR2 YYEEEE. The V gene end was trimmed by 6 bases and the J gene end by 3 bases; junction bases not matched to a gene: 14. The CDR3 consists of 16 residues. CDR3 DNA: TGTGCCAGCACCTTACTCTTACAGGGGCCTTACTATGGCTACACCTTC. Its protein product is CASTLLLQGPYYGYTF.

This clone came up a few times. The chain links TRBV13 to TRBJ2-1, with unresolved D. There are 12 residues in the CDR3. Trimming removed 0 bases at V and 7 bases at J, with 4 bases between. Germline CDR1 reads PRHDT; CDR2 reads FYEKMQ (reference sequence). CDR3 nucleotide sequence: TGTGCCAGCAGCTTAGGTCCGAATGAGCAGTTCTTC. Amino acid sequence: CASSLGPNEQFF.